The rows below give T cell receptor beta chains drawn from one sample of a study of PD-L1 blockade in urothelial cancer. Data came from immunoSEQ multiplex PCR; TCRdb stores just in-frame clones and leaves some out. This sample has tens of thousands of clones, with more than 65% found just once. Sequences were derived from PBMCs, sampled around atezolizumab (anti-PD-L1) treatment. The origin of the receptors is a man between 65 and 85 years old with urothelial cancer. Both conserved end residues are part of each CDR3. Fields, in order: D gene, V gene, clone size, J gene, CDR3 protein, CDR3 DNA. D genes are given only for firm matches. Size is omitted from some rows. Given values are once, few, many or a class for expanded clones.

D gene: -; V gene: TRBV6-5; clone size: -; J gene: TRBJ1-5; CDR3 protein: CASSNVNGQPQHF; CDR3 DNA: TGTGCCAGCAGCAACGTTAACGGTCAGCCCCAGCATTTT
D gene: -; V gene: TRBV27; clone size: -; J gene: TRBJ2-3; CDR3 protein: CASTTGYTDTQYF; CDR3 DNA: TGTGCCAGCACGACAGGCTACACAGATACGCAGTATTTT
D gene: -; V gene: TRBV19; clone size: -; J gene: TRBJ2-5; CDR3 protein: CASSVAASWETQYF; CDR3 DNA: TGTGCCAGTAGTGTGGCAGCTAGCTGGGAGACCCAGTACTTC
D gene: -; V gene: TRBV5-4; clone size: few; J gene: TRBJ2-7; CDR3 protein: CASSLAYEQYF; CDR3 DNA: TGTGCCAGCAGCCTAGCCTACGAGCAGTACTTC
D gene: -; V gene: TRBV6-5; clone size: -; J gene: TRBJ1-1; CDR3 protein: CASSSRENTEAFF; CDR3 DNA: TGTGCCAGCAGTTCCAGGGAGAACACTGAAGCTTTCTTT
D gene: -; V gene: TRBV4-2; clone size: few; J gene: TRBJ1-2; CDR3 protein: CASSQGPRDYGYTF; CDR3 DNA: TGTGCCAGCAGCCAAGGACCCAGGGACTATGGCTACACCTTC
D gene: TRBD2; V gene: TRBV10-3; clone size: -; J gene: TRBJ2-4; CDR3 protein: CAISRTSGREAKNIQYF; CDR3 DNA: TGTGCCATCAGTAGGACTAGCGGGAGAGAGGCCAAAAACATTCAGTACTTC
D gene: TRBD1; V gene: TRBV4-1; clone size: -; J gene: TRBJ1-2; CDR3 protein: CASSQPSRDRVTAGYTF; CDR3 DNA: TGCGCCAGCAGCCAACCATCAAGGGACAGGGTGACGGCTGGCTACACCTTC
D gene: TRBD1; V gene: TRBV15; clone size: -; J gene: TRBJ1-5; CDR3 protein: CATSDRDYQPQHF; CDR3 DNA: TGTGCCACCAGCGACAGGGACTATCAGCCCCAGCATTTT
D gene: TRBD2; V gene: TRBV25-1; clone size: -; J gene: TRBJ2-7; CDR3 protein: CASSGLVTSGSYEQYF; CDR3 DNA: TGTGCCAGCAGTGGTCTGGTGACTAGCGGCTCCTACGAGCAGTACTTC
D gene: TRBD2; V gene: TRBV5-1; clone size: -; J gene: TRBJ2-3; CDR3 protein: CASSLGLADTDTQYF; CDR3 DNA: TGCGCCAGCAGCTTGGGACTAGCGGACACAGATACGCAGTATTTT
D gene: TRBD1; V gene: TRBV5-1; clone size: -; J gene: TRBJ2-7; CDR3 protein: CASSPRTGRGDEQYF; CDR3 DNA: TGCGCCAGCAGCCCGAGGACAGGGCGCGGGGACGAGCAGTACTTC
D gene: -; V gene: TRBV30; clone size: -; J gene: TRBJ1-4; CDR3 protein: CAWSGGWGEKLFF; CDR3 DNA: TGTGCCTGGAGTGGGGGCTGGGGTGAAAAACTGTTTTTT
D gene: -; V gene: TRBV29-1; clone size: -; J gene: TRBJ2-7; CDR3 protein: CSVVADSYEQYF; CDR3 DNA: TGCAGCGTTGTGGCGGACTCCTACGAGCAGTACTTC
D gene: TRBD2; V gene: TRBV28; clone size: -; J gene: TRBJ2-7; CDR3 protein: CASSFLRGGEQYF; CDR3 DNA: TGTGCCAGCAGTTTCCTTCGGGGGGGCGAGCAGTACTTC
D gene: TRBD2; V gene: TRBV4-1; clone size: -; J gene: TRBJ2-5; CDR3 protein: CASSQLAGGTQYF; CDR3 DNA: TGCGCCAGCAGCCAACTAGCGGGAGGGACCCAGTACTTC
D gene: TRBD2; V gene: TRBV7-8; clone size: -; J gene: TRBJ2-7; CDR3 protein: CASRSLAGAIYEQYF; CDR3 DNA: TGTGCCAGCAGGTCACTAGCGGGAGCCATCTACGAGCAGTACTTC
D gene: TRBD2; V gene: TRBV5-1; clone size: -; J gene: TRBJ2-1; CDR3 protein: CASSLGPSGREDSYNEQFF; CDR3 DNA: TGCGCCAGCAGCTTGGGTCCTAGCGGGAGGGAAGACTCCTACAATGAGCAGTTCTTC
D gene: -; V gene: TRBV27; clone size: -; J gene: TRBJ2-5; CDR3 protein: CASSPDTQETQYF; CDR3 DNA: TGTGCCAGCAGTCCGGACACACAAGAGACCCAGTACTTC
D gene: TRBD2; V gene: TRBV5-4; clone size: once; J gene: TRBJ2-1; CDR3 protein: CASSLELAGGQEQFF; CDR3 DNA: TGTGCCAGCAGCTTGGAACTAGCGGGAGGTCAGGAGCAGTTCTTC
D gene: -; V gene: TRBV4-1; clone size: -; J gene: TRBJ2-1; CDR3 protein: CASSRGRQYGVYNEQFF; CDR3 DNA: TGCGCCAGCAGCCGGGGCCGCCAGTATGGAGTCTACAATGAGCAGTTCTTC
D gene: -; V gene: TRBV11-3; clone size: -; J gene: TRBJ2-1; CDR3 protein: CASSPLPGVGEQFF; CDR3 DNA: TGTGCCAGCAGCCCACTTCCGGGGGTCGGTGAGCAGTTCTTC
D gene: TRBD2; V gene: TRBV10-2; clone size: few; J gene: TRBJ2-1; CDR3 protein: CASTSGYYNEQFF; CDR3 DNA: TGCGCCAGCACTAGCGGATACTACAATGAGCAGTTCTTC
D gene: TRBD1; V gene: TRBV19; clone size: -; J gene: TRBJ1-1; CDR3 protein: CASSLSDRSEAFF; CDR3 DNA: TGTGCCAGTAGTCTTTCGGACAGGAGTGAAGCTTTCTTT
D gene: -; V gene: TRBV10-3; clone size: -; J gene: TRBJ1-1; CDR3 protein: CAISEPGGRNTEAFF; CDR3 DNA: TGTGCCATCAGTGAGCCCGGCGGGAGGAACACTGAAGCTTTCTTT
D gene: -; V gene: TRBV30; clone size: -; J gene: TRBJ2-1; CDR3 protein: CAWGHYNEQFF; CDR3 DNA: TGTGCCTGGGGACACTACAATGAGCAGTTCTTC
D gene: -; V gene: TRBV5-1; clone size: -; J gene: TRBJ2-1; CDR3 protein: CASSSQTTSPNEQFF; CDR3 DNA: TGCGCCAGCAGCTCACAAACTACTAGCCCCAATGAGCAGTTCTTC
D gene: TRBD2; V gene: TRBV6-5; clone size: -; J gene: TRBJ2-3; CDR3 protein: CASSYTGLAGTDTQYF; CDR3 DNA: TGTGCCAGCAGTTACACGGGACTAGCGGGAACAGATACGCAGTATTTT
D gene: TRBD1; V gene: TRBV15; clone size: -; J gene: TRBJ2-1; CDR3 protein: CATSRLRDRKGNEQFF; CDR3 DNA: TGTGCCACCAGCAGGCTCCGGGACAGGAAGGGCAATGAGCAGTTCTTC
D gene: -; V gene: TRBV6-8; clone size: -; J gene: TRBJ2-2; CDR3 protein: CASSPITDRTYTGELFF; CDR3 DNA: TGTGCCAGCAGTCCCATTACCGACAGGACGTACACCGGGGAGCTGTTTTTT
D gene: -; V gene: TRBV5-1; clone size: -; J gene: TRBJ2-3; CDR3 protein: CASSPSGAYTDTQYF; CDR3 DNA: TGCGCCAGCAGCCCGAGCGGAGCTTACACAGATACGCAGTATTTT
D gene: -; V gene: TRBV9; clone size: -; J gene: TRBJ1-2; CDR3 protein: CASSPLDYGYTF; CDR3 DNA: TGTGCCAGCAGCCCTCTAGACTATGGCTACACCTTC
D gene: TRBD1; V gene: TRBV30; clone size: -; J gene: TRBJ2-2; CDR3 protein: CAWTRGTGENTGELFF; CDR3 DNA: TGTGCCTGGACCCGTGGGACAGGCGAGAACACCGGGGAGCTGTTTTTT
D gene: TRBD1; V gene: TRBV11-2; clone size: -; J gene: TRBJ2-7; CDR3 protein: CASSLRTLGQGSSYEQYF; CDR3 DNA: TGTGCCAGCAGCCTTCGTACATTGGGACAGGGGTCCTCCTACGAGCAGTACTTC
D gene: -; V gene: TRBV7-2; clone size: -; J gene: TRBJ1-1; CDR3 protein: CASSLALRGEAFF; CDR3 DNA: TGTGCCAGCAGCTTAGCGCTCAGGGGTGAAGCTTTCTTT
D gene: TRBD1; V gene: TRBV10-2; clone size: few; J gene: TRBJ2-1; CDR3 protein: CASSESLGGLGNEQFF; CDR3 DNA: TGCGCCAGCAGTGAGTCCCTAGGGGGCTTGGGGAATGAGCAGTTCTTC
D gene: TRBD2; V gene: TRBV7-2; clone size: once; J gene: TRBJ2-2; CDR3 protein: CASSSAGETGELFF; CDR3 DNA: TGTGCCAGCAGCTCAGCGGGAGAGACCGGGGAGCTGTTTTTT
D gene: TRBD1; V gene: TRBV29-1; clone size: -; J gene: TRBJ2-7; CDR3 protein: CSVEGTGTTYEQYF; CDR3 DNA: TGCAGCGTTGAAGGGACAGGGACCACCTACGAGCAGTACTTC
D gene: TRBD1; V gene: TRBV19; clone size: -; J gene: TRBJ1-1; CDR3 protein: CASSISTGQGRTEAFF; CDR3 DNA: TGTGCCAGTAGTATAAGTACCGGACAGGGGAGAACTGAAGCTTTCTTT
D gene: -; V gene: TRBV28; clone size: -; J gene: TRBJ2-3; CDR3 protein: CASNVDSYTDTQYF; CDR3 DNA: TGTGCCAGCAACGTTGACAGCTACACAGATACGCAGTATTTT
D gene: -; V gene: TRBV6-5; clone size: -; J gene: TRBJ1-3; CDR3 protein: CASRVTDGNTIYF; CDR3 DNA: TGTGCCAGCAGAGTAACAGATGGAAACACCATATATTTT
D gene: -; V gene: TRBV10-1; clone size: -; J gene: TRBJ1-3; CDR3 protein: CASSVDSGNTIYF; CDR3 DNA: TGCGCCAGCAGTGTGGACAGTGGAAACACCATATATTTT
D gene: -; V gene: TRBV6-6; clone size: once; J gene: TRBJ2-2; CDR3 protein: CASTPVRGGELFF; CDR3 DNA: TGTGCCAGCACCCCAGTAAGGGGCGGGGAGCTGTTTTTT
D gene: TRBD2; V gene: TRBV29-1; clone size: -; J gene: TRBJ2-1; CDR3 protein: CSVTHLAGGGNEQFF; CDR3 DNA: TGCAGCGTTACCCATTTAGCGGGAGGAGGCAATGAGCAGTTCTTC
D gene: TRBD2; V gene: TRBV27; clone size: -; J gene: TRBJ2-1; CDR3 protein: CASSLRTSGRYNEQFF; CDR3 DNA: TGTGCCAGCAGTTTAAGAACTAGCGGGAGGTACAATGAGCAGTTCTTC
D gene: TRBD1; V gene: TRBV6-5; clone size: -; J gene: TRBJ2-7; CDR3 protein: CASRQGNYEQYF; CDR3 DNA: TGTGCCAGCCGACAGGGGAACTACGAGCAGTACTTC
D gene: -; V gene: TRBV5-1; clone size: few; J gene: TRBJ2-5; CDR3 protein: CASSLNVGEETQYF; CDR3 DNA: TGCGCCAGCAGCTTGAACGTAGGGGAAGAGACCCAGTACTTC
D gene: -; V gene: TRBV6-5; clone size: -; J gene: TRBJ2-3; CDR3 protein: CASSYRGAFTQYF; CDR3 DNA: TGTGCCAGCAGTTATCGGGGAGCCTTTACGCAGTATTTT
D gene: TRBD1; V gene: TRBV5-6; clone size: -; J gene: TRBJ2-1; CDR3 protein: CASRDRGKGVSSYNEQFF; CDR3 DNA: TGTGCCAGCAGGGACAGGGGTAAGGGGGTGAGCTCCTACAATGAGCAGTTCTTC
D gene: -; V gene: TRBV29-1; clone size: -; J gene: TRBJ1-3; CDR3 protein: CSASTGNGNTIYF; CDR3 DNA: TGCAGCGCATCAACAGGGAACGGAAACACCATATATTTT
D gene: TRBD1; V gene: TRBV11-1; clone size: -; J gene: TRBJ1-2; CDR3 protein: CASTEGGIGYTF; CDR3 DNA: TGTGCCAGCACCGAAGGGGGCATTGGCTACACCTTC
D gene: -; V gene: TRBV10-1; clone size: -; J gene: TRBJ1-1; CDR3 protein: CASSRAGRDTEAFF; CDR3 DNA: TGCGCCAGCAGTAGGGCGGGACGAGACACTGAAGCTTTCTTT
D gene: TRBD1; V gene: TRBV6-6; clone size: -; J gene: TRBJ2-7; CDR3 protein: CASSYWDRGYEQYF; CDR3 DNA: TGTGCCAGCAGCTACTGGGACAGGGGTTACGAGCAGTACTTC
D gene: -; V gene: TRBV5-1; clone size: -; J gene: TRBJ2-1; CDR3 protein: CASSLALGRAYNEQFF; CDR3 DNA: TGCGCCAGCAGCTTGGCCCTAGGCCGGGCCTACAATGAGCAGTTCTTC
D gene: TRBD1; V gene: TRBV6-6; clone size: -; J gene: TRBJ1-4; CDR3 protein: CASRPSTGANEKLFF; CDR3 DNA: TGTGCCAGCAGACCCTCGACAGGGGCTAATGAAAAACTGTTTTTT
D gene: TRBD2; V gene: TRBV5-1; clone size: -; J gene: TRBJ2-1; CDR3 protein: CASSSSGTSGKRNEQFF; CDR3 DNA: TGCGCCAGCAGCTCCTCCGGGACTAGCGGGAAAAGAAATGAGCAGTTCTTC
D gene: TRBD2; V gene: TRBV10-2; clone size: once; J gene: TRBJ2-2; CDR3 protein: CASSAGLAPTGELFF; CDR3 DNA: TGCGCCAGCAGTGCAGGACTAGCTCCCACCGGGGAGCTGTTTTTT